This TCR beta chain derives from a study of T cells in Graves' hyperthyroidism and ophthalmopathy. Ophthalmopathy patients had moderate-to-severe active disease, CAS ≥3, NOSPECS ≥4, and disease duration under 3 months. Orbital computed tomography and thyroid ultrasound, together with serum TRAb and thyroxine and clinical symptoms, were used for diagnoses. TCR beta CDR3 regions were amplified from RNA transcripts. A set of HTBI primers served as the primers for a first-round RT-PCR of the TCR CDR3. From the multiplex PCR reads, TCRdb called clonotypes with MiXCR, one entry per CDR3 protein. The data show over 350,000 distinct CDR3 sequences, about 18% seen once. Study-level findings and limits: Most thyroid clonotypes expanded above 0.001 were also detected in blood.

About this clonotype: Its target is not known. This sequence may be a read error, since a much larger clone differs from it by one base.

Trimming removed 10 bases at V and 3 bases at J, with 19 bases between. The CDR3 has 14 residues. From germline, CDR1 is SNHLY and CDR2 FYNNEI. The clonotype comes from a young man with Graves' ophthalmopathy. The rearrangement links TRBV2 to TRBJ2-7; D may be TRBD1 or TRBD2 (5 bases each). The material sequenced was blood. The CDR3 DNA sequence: TGTGCCACTAAGACCCGGGGCAGGGACTACGAGCAGTACTTC. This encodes CATKTRGRDYEQYF.